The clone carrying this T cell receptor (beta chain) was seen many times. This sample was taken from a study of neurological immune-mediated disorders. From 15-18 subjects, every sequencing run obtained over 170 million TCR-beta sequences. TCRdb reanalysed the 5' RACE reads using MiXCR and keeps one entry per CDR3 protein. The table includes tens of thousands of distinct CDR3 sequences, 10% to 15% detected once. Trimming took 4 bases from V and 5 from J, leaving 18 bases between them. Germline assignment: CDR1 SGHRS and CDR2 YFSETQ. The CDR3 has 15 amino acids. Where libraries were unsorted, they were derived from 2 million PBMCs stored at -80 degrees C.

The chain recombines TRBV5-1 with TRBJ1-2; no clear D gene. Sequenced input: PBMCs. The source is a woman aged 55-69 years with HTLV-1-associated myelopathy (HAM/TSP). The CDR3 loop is CASSPAAELGYGYTF. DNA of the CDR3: TGCGCCAGCAGCCCGGCGGCAGAGCTTGGGTATGGCTACACCTTC.